The clone carrying this TCR beta chain came up many times. The antigen is unknown. RNA transcripts yielded amplified TCR beta CDR3 regions. TCR CDR3 regions were first amplified by RT-PCR with HTBI primers. Via MiXCR, TCRdb re-called the multiplex PCR reads, giving one row per CDR3 protein. This table holds roughly 360,000 distinct CDR3 sequences, approximately 15% found once. The V end was cut by 0 bases, the J end by 6 bases, with 7 bases between. The CDR3 sequence is 13 residues long. Looked up from germline, CDR1 is MGHRA and CDR2 is YSYEKL. Initially, at the first diagnosis of hyperthyroidism and before any ophthalmopathy symptoms, blood was sampled. The source of the sample is a study of T cells in Graves' hyperthyroidism and ophthalmopathy. Study-level findings and limits: The model identified upcoming ophthalmopathy a median around 6 months ahead of onset. Blood also carried most thyroid clonotypes expanded above 0.001. Ophthalmopathy cases were set apart from stable hyperthyroidism by a 13 V-J model.

Sequencing input: blood. V and J are TRBV4-1 and TRBJ2-3; D perhaps matches TRBD2 (6 bases). The receptor was isolated from a young man with Graves' hyperthyroidism that later progressed to Graves' ophthalmopathy. This chain's CDR3 is CASSQDRGDTQYF. For the CDR3, the DNA is TGCGCCAGCAGCCAAGATCGGGGGGATACGCAGTATTTT.